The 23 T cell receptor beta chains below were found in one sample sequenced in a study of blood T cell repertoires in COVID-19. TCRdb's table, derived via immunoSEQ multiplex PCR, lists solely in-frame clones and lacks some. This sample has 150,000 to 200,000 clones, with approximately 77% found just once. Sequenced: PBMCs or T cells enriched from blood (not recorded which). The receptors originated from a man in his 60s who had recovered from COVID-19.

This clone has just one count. CDR3 sequence (DNA): TGTGCCAGCAGAGACAGGGGCAATCAGCCCCAGCATTTT. This codes for CASRDRGNQPQHF. The rearrangement links TRBV6-5 to TRBJ1-5, with 7 bases lining up with TRBD1. The V gene end was trimmed by 6 bases and the J gene end by 2 bases; junction bases not matched to a gene: 1. The germline gives CDR1 MNHEY, CDR2 SVGAGI. The CDR3 totals 13 residues.

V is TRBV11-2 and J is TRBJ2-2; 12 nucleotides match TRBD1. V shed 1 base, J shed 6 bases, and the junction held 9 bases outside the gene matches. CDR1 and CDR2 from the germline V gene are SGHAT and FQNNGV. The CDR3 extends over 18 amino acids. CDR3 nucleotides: TGTGCCAGCAGCTTAGCCCTACCGGGACAGGGGGCTTCCGGGGAGCTGTTTTTT. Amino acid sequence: CASSLALPGQGASGELFF.

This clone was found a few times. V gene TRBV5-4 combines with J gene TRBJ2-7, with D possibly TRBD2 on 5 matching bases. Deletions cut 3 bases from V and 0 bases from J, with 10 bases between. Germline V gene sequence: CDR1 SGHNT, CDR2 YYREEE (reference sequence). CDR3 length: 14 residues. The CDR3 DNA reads TGTGCCAGCAGCTCAACTCGGGACTCCTACGAGCAGTACTTC. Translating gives CASSSTRDSYEQYF. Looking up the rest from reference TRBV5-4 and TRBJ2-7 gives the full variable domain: ETGVTQSPTHLIKTRGQQVTLRCSSQSGHNTVSWYQQALGQGPQFIFQYYREEENGRGNFPPRFSGLQFPNYSSELNVNALELDDSALYLCASSSTRDSYEQYFGPGTRLTVT.

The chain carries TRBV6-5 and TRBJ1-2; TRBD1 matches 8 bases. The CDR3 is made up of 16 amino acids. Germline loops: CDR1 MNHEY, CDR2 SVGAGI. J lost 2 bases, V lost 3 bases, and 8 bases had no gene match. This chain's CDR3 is CASSYNTRGQNYGYTF. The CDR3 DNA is TGTGCCAGCAGTTATAACACCAGGGGGCAAAACTATGGCTACACCTTC.

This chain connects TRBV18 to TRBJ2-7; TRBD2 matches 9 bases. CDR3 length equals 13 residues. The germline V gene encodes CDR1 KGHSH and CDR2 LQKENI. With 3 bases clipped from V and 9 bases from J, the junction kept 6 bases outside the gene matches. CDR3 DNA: TGTGCCAGCTCACCGTCTGAGACTAGCGGGCAGTACTTC. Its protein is CASSPSETSGQYF.

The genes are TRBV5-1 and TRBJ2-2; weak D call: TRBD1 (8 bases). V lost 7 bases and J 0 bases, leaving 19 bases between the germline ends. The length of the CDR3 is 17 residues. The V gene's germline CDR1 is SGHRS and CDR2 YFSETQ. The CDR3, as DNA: TGCGCCAGCGGCGGGGGACAGGCCAATCCGAACACCGGGGAGCTGTTTTTT. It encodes CASGGGQANPNTGELFF.

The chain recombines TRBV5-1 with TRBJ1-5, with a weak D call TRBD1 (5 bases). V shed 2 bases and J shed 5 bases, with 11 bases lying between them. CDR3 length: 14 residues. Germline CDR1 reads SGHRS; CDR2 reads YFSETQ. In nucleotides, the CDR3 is TGCGCCAGCAGCTTAGATGGGGGGGATCAGCCCCAGCATTTT. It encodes CASSLDGGDQPQHF.

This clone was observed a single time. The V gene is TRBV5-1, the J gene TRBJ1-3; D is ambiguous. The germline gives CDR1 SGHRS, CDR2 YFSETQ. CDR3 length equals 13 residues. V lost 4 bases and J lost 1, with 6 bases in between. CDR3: CASSPGSGNTIYF. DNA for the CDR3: TGCGCCAGCAGCCCGGGTTCTGGAAACACCATATATTTT.

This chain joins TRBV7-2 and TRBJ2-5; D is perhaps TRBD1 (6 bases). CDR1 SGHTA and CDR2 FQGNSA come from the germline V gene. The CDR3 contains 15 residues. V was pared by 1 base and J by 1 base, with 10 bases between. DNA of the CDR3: TGTGCCAGCAGCTTAGTTTACAGGGCCCAAGAGACCCAGTACTTC. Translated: CASSLVYRAQETQYF.

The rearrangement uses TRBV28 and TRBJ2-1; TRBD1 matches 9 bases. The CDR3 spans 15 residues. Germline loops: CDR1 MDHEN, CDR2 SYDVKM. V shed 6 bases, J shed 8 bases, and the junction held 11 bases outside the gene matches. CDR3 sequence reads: CASSRRDRDTDEQFF. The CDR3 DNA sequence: TGTGCCAGCAGCAGGCGGGACAGGGACACCGATGAGCAGTTCTTC.

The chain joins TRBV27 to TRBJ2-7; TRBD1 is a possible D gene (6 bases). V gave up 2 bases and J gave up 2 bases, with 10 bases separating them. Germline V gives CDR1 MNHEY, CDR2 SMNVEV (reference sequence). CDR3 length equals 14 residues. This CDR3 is CASSLIGTPYEQYF. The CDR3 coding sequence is TGTGCCAGCAGTTTAATAGGGACACCCTACGAGCAGTACTTC.

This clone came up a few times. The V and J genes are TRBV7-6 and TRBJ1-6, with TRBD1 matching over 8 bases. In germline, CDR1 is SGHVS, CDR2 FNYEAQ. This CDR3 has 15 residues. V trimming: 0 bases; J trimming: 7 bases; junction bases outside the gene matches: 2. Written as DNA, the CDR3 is TGTGCCAGCAGCTTAGCGACAGGGGTCAATTCACCCCTCCACTTT. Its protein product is CASSLATGVNSPLHF. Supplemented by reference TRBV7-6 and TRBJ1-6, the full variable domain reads GAGVSQSPRYKVTKRGQDVALRCDPISGHVSLYWYRQALGQGPEFLTYFNYEAQQDKSGLPNDRFSAERPEGSISTLTIQRTEQRDSAMYRCASSLATGVNSPLHFGNGTRLTVT.

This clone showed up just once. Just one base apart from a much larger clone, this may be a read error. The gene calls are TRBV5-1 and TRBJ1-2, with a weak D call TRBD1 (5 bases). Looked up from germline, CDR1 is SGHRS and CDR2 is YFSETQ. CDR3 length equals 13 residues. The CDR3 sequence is CVSSPDSIYGYTF. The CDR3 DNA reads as TGCGTCAGCAGCCCCGACAGTATCTATGGCTACACCTTC. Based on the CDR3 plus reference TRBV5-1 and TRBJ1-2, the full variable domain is KAGVTQTPRYLIKTRGQQVTLSCSPISGHRSVSWYQQTPGQGLQFLFEYFSETQRNKGNFPGRFSGRQFSNSRSEMNVSTLELGDSALYLCVSSPDSIYGYTFGSGTRLTVV.

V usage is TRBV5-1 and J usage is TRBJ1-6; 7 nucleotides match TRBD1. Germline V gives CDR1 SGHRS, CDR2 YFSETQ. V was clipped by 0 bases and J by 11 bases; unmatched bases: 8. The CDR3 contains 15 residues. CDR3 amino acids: CASSLAGQVVAPLHF. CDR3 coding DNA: TGCGCCAGCAGCTTGGCCGGACAGGTTGTAGCACCCCTCCACTTT.

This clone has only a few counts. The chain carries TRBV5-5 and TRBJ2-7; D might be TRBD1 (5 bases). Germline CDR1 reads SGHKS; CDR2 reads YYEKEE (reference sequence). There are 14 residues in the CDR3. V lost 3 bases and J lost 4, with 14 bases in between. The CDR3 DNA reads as TGTGCCAGCAGCTCGCACGACAGAGGTTACGAGCAGTACTTC. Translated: CASSSHDRGYEQYF. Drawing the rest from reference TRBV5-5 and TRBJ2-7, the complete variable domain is DAGVTQSPTHLIKTRGQQVTLRCSPISGHKSVSWYQQVLGQGPQFIFQYYEKEERGRGNFPDRFSARQFPNYSSELNVNALLLGDSALYLCASSSHDRGYEQYFGPGTRLTVT.

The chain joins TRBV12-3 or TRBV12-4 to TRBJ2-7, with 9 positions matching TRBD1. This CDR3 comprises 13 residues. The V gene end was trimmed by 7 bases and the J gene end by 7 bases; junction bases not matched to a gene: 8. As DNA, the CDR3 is TGTGCCAGCAACCGGGACAGGGAGGAAGAGCAGTACTTC. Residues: CASNRDREEEQYF.

CDR3 protein: CASSSLTSGRFYEQFF. The DNA of the CDR3 is TGTGCCAGCAGCTCGCTCACTAGCGGGAGGTTCTATGAGCAGTTCTTC. This sequence joins TRBV7-9 and TRBJ2-1; 12 nucleotides align to TRBD2. Germline CDR1 SEHNR, CDR2 FQNEAQ (reference sequence). This CDR3 has 16 amino acids. Trimming took 4 bases from V and 8 from J; bases not matched to a gene: 9.

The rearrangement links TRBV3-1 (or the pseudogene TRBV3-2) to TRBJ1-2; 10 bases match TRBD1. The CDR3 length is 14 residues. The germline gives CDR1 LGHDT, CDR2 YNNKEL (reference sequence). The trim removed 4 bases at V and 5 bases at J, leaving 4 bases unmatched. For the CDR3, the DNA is TGTGCCAGCAGCCTCGGACAGGGGGGATATGGCTACACCTTC. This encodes CASSLGQGGYGYTF.

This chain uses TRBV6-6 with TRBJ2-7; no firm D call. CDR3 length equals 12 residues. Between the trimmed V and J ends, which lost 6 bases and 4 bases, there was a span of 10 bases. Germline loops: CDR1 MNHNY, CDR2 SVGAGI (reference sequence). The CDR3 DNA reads TGTGCCAGCAGCCCCACAGATTACGAGCAGTACTTC. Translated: CASSPTDYEQYF.

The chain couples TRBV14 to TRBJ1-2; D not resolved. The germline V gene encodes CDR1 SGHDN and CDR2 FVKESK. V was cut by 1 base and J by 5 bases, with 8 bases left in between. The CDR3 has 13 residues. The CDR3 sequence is CASSQGSGYGYTF. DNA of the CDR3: TGTGCCAGCAGCCAAGGGTCGGGGTATGGCTACACCTTC.

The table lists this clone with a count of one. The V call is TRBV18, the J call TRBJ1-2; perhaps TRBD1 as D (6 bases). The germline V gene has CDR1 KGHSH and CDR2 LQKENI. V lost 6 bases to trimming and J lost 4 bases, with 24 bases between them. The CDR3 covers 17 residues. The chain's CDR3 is CASSPSAGAVSGYGYTF. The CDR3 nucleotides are TGTGCCAGCTCCCCTTCGGCGGGGGCCGTATCTGGCTATGGCTACACCTTC.

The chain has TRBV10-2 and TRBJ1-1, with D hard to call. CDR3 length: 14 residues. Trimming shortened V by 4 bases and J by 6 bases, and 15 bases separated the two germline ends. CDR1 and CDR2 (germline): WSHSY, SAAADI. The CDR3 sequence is CASSAGSDLAEAFF. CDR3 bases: TGCGCCAGCAGTGCGGGGAGCGATCTGGCTGAAGCTTTCTTT.

CDR3 sequence reads: CASRVHLGQGLGEQYF. CDR3 nucleotide sequence: TGCGCCAGCAGGGTGCACCTGGGACAGGGTTTGGGCGAGCAGTACTTC. This chain joins TRBV5-1 and TRBJ2-7; the match to TRBD1 covers 9 bases. V dropped 5 bases and J dropped 6; count of bases not matched to a gene: 15. The CDR3 is made up of 16 amino acids. CDR1 SGHRS and CDR2 YFSETQ come from the germline V gene.